The sequence of this T cell receptor (beta chain) was determined in a study of T cells in women clearing cervical HPV infection. Here immunoSEQ multiplex PCR was the method, and the copy in TCRdb shows in-frame clones only, minus some. Here the sample table reports about 31,000 clones. Unmatched junction bases numbered 11, after V lost 5 bases and J lost 9 bases. Germline V gives CDR1 MRHNA, CDR2 SNTAGT. The CDR3 is 15 residues long. Points on this clone: With the read ending 3 residues before the CDR3 end, the germline J gene is used to fill in that end.

Sequencing was carried out using blood buffy coat. The rearrangement joins TRBV6-4 to TRBJ2-1, with 9 positions matching TRBD2. The clonotype comes from a woman aged 18 to 75 with a cervical HPV16 infection that either progressed to CIN3+ or cleared (not recorded which). This chain's CDR3 is CASSPNGLAGAEQFF. CDR3 DNA (partial): TGTGCCAGCAGTCCAAACGGCTTAGCGGGAGCTGAG.